The 20 T cell receptor beta chains below all came from one sample that was sequenced in a study of human T cells and chemical hapten exposure. Time point denoted: pre-sensitization, week 0. Treatment described: therapeutic diphenylcyclopropenone sensitization with weekly scalp DPC. TCRdb re-analysed the RACE reads in MiXCR, keeping a single row per CDR3 protein. The data show about 87,000 distinct CDR3 sequences, nearly 10% seen once. Sequencing used whole blood, obtained in connection with sensitization to the hapten diphenylcyclopropenone (DPC). These receptors all stem from a woman aged 40 to 50 with alopecia areata. Some clones in this sample may be carry-over from other donors' samples.

This clonotype was found a few times. The chain has TRBV25-1 and TRBJ2-5; 7 bases agree with TRBD1. V shed 3 bases and J 4 bases; nucleotides not matched to a gene: 2. Germline lookup yields CDR1 MGHDK and CDR2 SYGVNS. The CDR3 is 13 residues long. CDR3 residues: CASSETGRETQYF. The CDR3 DNA reads TGTGCCAGCAGTGAGACAGGGAGAGAGACCCAGTACTTC.

This clonotype was recorded at least ten times. CDR3 nucleotides: TGTGCCAGCAGCGAGATGCCGGGACAGGGCTATGAGCAGTTCTTC. Translation: CASSEMPGQGYEQFF. The rearrangement links TRBV11-2 to TRBJ2-1; TRBD1 matches at 9 bases. The CDR3 spans 15 residues. V was clipped by 5 bases and J by 8 bases; unmatched bases: 10. Germline CDR1 reads SGHAT; CDR2 reads FQNNGV.

In this sample, this clonotype turned up many times. The V gene is TRBV6-5, the J gene TRBJ1-5; tentative D call: TRBD1 (6 bases). The CDR3 length is 18 residues. The germline gives CDR1 MNHEY, CDR2 SVGAGI. V lost 4 bases, J lost 0 bases, and 19 bases lay in between. DNA of the CDR3: TGTGCCAGCAGTTCAACCCTCAGGACAGCTAATAGCAATCAGCCCCAGCATTTT. This codes for CASSSTLRTANSNQPQHF.

The chain couples TRBV28 to TRBJ2-7, with 7 bases matching TRBD1. The ends lost 4 bases at V and 0 bases at J; junction bases unmatched: 15. Per germline, CDR1 MDHEN and CDR2 SYDVKM. CDR3 length: 18 amino acids. CDR3 DNA: TGTGCCAGCAGTTCACAACGGGACAGTCAGGCCTTCTCCTACGAGCAGTACTTC. Its translation: CASSSQRDSQAFSYEQYF.

This clonotype was observed many times. The rearrangement uses TRBV30 and TRBJ1-2; the match to TRBD1 covers 9 bases. This CDR3 contains 14 residues. The junction had 6 bases not matched to a gene; V was cut back by 2 bases and J by 5 bases. In germline, CDR1 is GTSNPN, CDR2 SVGIG (reference sequence). CDR3: CAWSRDRETYGYTF. The CDR3 DNA sequence: TGTGCCTGGAGTAGGGACAGGGAAACATATGGCTACACCTTC.

The V gene is TRBV5-6, the J gene TRBJ2-2, with D possibly called TRBD1 or TRBD2 (5 bases each). The CDR3 length is 17 residues. Germline CDR1 and CDR2: SGHDT and YYEEEE. Trimming took off 0 bases at V and 3 bases at J, with 15 bases between the two ends. The CDR3 region is CASSLGGNLADTGELFF. The CDR3, as DNA: TGTGCCAGCAGCTTGGGGGGGAATCTTGCGGACACCGGGGAGCTGTTTTTT.

A few counts support this clonotype. The rearrangement joins TRBV10-3 to TRBJ2-7; D might be TRBD2 (6 bases). CDR1 ENHRY and CDR2 SYGVKD come from the germline V gene. The V end was cut by 9 bases, the J end by 4 bases, with 22 bases between. The CDR3 sequence is 15 residues long. In DNA, the CDR3 is TGTGCCATTTCCAGCTCCGGGACTCGTAGTTACGAGCAGTACTTC. This encodes CAISSSGTRSYEQYF.

This clonotype came up many times. The rearrangement joins TRBV20-1 to TRBJ1-3, with a tentative D call TRBD1 (5 bases). The CDR3 runs to 13 residues. Trimming shortened V by 3 bases and J by 2 bases, and 8 bases separated the two germline ends. The V gene's germline CDR1 is DFQATT and CDR2 SNEGSKA (reference sequence). In DNA, the CDR3 is TGCAGTGCTAGGGGAGGGGCTGGAAACACCATATATTTT. This codes for CSARGGAGNTIYF.

This clonotype was seen a handful of times. The chain combines TRBV12-3 or TRBV12-4 with TRBJ2-7; 10 bases line up with TRBD1. The trim removed 3 bases at V and 2 bases at J, leaving 10 bases unmatched. The CDR3 is 17 residues long. The CDR3 sequence: CASSFGNDRGPTYEQYF. CDR3 nucleotides: TGTGCCAGCAGTTTTGGGAACGACAGGGGGCCAACCTACGAGCAGTACTTC.

This clonotype has at least ten counts. The genes are TRBV28 and TRBJ1-2; 7 bases map to TRBD1. Unmatched junction bases numbered 5, after V lost 9 bases and J lost 4 bases. The CDR3 length is 12 residues. Germline CDR1 is MDHEN and CDR2 is SYDVKM. Here the CDR3 reads CASQGESYGYTF. CDR3 coding DNA: TGTGCCAGTCAGGGGGAGAGCTATGGCTACACCTTC.

This clonotype appeared many times. CDR3 coding DNA: TGTGCCAGCAGCTTAGGTTCCCCCGGGACAGGGTCGAATTCACCCCTCCACTTT. This gives the protein CASSLGSPGTGSNSPLHF. This chain connects TRBV7-9 to TRBJ1-6; 9 bases fit TRBD1. The junction had 11 bases not matched to a gene; V was cut back by 1 base and J by 7 bases. The CDR3 extends over 18 amino acids. The germline V gene encodes CDR1 SEHNR and CDR2 FQNEAQ (reference sequence).

The gene calls are TRBV9 and TRBJ1-2; unclear D gene. This CDR3 has 12 residues. Deletions cut 4 bases from V and 3 bases from J, with 7 bases between. CDR1 and CDR2 (germline): SGDLS, YYNGEE. CDR3 sequence reads: CASSPGDYGYTF. The CDR3 DNA is TGTGCCAGCAGCCCAGGCGACTATGGCTACACCTTC.

This clonotype turned up a few times. The chain carries TRBV12-3 or TRBV12-4 and TRBJ2-2; 8 nucleotides align to TRBD1. This CDR3 has 16 residues. V lost 6 bases and J lost 2; bases outside the gene matches: 8. CDR3 in DNA: TGTGCCAGCAGCACTACAGGGGGACCTAACACCGGGGAGCTGTTTTTT. Its protein product is CASSTTGGPNTGELFF.

Many counts were recorded for this clonotype. This chain uses TRBV3-1 with TRBJ2-5; 7 nucleotides match TRBD1. The CDR3 contains 13 residues. The germline CDR1 and CDR2 sequences are LGHDT and YNNKEL (reference sequence). After removal of 4 bases from V and 4 bases from J, the junction contained 3 bases not matched to a gene. The CDR3 spells CASSPRGLETQYF. The CDR3 DNA is TGTGCCAGCAGCCCGAGGGGGCTAGAGACCCAGTACTTC.

Many counts were recorded for this clonotype. J is TRBJ1-2 and V is TRBV4-1, with a possible D match to TRBD1 (5 bases). The V gene lost 3 bases and the J gene lost 3 bases, with 8 bases spanning the gap. From germline, CDR1 is MGHRA and CDR2 YSYEKL. The CDR3 spans 13 residues. CDR3 sequence: CASSQQGDYGYTF. CDR3 in DNA: TGCGCCAGCAGCCAGCAGGGTGACTATGGCTACACCTTC.

This clonotype occurred a few times. The V gene is TRBV27, the J gene TRBJ2-2, with no clear D. With 6 bases removed from V and 4 bases from J, the gap between germline ends came to 6 bases. The germline V gene has CDR1 MNHEY and CDR2 SMNVEV (reference sequence). This CDR3 is built from 12 residues. The CDR3 DNA follows: TGTGCCAGCAGGTGGAGCACCGGGGAGCTGTTTTTT. As protein: CASRWSTGELFF.

This chain uses TRBV7-9 with TRBJ2-7; weak D call: TRBD1 (6 bases). The CDR3 has 12 amino acids. With 6 bases removed from V and 5 bases from J, the gap between germline ends came to 11 bases. Germline V gives CDR1 SEHNR, CDR2 FQNEAQ (reference sequence). CDR3 nucleotides: TGTGCCAGCAGTTCCGACAGGAACGAGCAGTACTTC. The encoded protein is CASSSDRNEQYF.

In this sample, this clonotype turned up a few times. The J gene is TRBJ2-7, the V gene TRBV7-2; D not certain. Germline V gives CDR1 SGHTA, CDR2 FQGNSA. CDR3 length equals 11 residues. Trimming removed 7 bases at V and 3 bases at J, with 7 bases between. The CDR3 here is CASTLGYEQYF. The CDR3 DNA reads TGTGCCAGCACCCTCGGCTACGAGCAGTACTTC.

The J gene is TRBJ2-2, the V gene TRBV7-2; D call uncertain. Germline CDR1 is SGHTA and CDR2 is FQGNSA. Between the trimmed V and J ends, which lost 6 bases and 2 bases, there was a span of 10 bases. There are 14 residues in the CDR3. CDR3 sequence: CASSSGQNTGELFF. The CDR3 coding sequence is TGTGCCAGCAGTTCAGGCCAAAACACCGGGGAGCTGTTTTTT.

This clonotype was detected only a few times. The chain carries TRBV20-1 and TRBJ2-1; TRBD2 is a possible D gene (5 bases). The CDR3 has 13 amino acids. The V end lost 0 bases, the J end lost 2 bases, and 5 bases lay between the germline ends. Germline V CDR1 and CDR2: DFQATT, SNEGSKA (reference sequence). The CDR3 here is CSAREEAYNEQFF. CDR3 sequence (DNA): TGCAGTGCTAGAGAGGAGGCCTACAATGAGCAGTTCTTC.